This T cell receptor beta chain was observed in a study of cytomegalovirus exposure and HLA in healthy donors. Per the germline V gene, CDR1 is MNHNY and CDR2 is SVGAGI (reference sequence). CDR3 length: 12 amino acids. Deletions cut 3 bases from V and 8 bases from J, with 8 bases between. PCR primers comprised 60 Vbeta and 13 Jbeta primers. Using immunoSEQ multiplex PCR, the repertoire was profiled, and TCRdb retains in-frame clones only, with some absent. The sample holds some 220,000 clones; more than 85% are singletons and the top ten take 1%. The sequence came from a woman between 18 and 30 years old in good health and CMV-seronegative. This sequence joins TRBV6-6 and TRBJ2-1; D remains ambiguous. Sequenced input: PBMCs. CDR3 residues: CASSYIPDEQFF. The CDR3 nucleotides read TGTGCCAGCAGTTATATCCCCGATGAGCAGTTCTTC.